A single sample is the source of the 15 T cell receptor beta chains below, sequenced in a study of blood T cell repertoires in COVID-19. Measured with immunoSEQ multiplex PCR; TCRdb has only the in-frame clones, and not every one. The table lists some 150,000 clones, roughly four fifths of them singletons. Sequencing was done on a sample of peripheral blood. Receptors were obtained from a woman aged 55-75 years with acute or convalescent COVID-19.

The chain couples TRBV19 to TRBJ2-5; D ambiguous. The CDR3 runs 14 residues. The ends were cut back, 1 base at V and 5 bases at J, with 11 bases in the middle. CDR1 is LNHDA, CDR2 SQIVND, per germline (reference sequence). In DNA form, the CDR3 reads TGTGCCAGTAGTATAGGGCTAGTCGCGGAGACCCAGTACTTC. This codes for CASSIGLVAETQYF.

The chain employs TRBV19 and TRBJ1-2; TRBD1 aligns across 10 bases. Germline values: CDR1 LNHDA, CDR2 SQIVND (reference sequence). V lost 4 bases and J lost 4; bases outside the gene matches: 12. CDR3 size: 17 residues. CDR3 bases: TGTGCCAGTAGTAGAGGACAGGGGGTAGCGATAGCCTATGGCTACACCTTC. Amino acid sequence: CASSRGQGVAIAYGYTF.

V and J are TRBV28 and TRBJ1-5, with 12 bases that match TRBD1. V shed 4 bases, J shed 6 bases, and the junction held 7 bases outside the gene matches. The CDR3 is made up of 16 amino acids. Germline V gene sequence: CDR1 MDHEN, CDR2 SYDVKM. CDR3 in DNA: TGTGCCAGCAGTTCCCTAGGGACAGGGGGCTTTCAGCCCCAGCATTTT. It translates to CASSSLGTGGFQPQHF.

The chain joins TRBV19 to TRBJ1-4; 7 bases match TRBD1. The CDR3 sequence is 16 residues long. From germline, CDR1 is LNHDA and CDR2 SQIVND (reference sequence). V was pared by 3 bases and J by 3 bases, with 7 bases of the junction left unmatched. CDR3 residues: CASSMTPGTANEKLFF. As DNA, the CDR3 is TGTGCCAGTAGTATGACGCCCGGGACAGCTAATGAAAAACTGTTTTTT. Supplemented by reference TRBV19 and TRBJ1-4, the full variable domain reads DGGITQSPKYLFRKEGQNVTLSCEQNLNHDAMYWYRQDPGQGLRLIYYSQIVNDFQKGDIAEGYSVSREKKESFPLTVTSAQKNPTAFYLCASSMTPGTANEKLFFGSGTQLSVL.

This chain connects TRBV4-2 to TRBJ1-2; 8 bases agree with TRBD1. J was trimmed by 6 bases and V by 4 bases; bases with no gene match: 7. Germline loops: CDR1 LGHNA, CDR2 YNFKEQ. CDR3 length equals 14 residues. CDR3 region: CASSRQTGVDGYTF. As DNA, the CDR3 is TGTGCCAGCAGCCGCCAGACAGGGGTCGATGGCTACACCTTC.

This rearrangement joins TRBV7-9 to TRBJ1-2; D perhaps matches TRBD1 (6 bases). This CDR3 comprises 13 residues. Germline loops: CDR1 SEHNR, CDR2 FQNEAQ (reference sequence). Between the trimmed V and J ends, which lost 5 bases and 2 bases, there was a span of 9 bases. The chain's CDR3 is CASSPDSNYGYTF. CDR3 nucleotide sequence: TGTGCCAGCAGCCCGGACAGCAACTATGGCTACACCTTC.

The chain joins TRBV18 to TRBJ2-2; D might be TRBD2 (5 bases). Trimming stripped 0 bases from V and 5 bases from J, with 10 bases between. The CDR3 sequence is 15 residues long. Germline values: CDR1 KGHSH, CDR2 LQKENI. Written as DNA, the CDR3 is TGTGCCAGCTCACCACCGTCTAGCAGTACCGGGGAGCTGTTTTTT. Translation gives CASSPPSSSTGELFF.

The V call is TRBV24-1, the J call TRBJ1-1; 8 positions match TRBD1. The germline V gene has CDR1 KGHDR and CDR2 SFDVKD. The V segment lost 5 bases and the J segment 4 bases; nucleotides outside the gene matches: 8. The CDR3 runs to 15 residues. DNA of the CDR3: TGTGCCACCAGTGTCGGGACAGGCGGGAGCACTGAAGCTTTCTTT. Its translation: CATSVGTGGSTEAFF.

This clone has a handful of counts. The chain has TRBV10-3 and TRBJ1-5; 10 bases fit TRBD1. The CDR3 loop spans 16 amino acids. The germline CDR1 and CDR2 sequences are ENHRY and SYGVKD. The ends lost 2 bases at V and 3 bases at J; junction bases unmatched: 4. CDR3 DNA sequence: TGTGCCATCAGTGAGAGGGGACAGGGGAACAATCAGCCCCAGCATTTT. Residues: CAISERGQGNNQPQHF.

This clone came up once. This sequence joins TRBV6-5 and TRBJ1-1, with D tentatively TRBD1 (6 bases). CDR3 length equals 15 residues. V was shortened by 6 bases and J by 4 bases, with 18 bases between the two germline ends. Per the germline V gene, CDR1 is MNHEY and CDR2 is SVGAGI. CDR3 sequence reads: CASRWGLGGSTEAFF. CDR3 in DNA: TGTGCCAGCAGATGGGGGTTAGGGGGTAGCACTGAAGCTTTCTTT.

The chain links TRBV19 to TRBJ1-3; a possible D gene is TRBD1 (6 bases). The CDR3 spans 15 residues. Germline V gene lookup returns CDR1 LNHDA and CDR2 SQIVND (reference sequence). The V gene lost 3 bases and the J gene lost 0 bases, with 9 bases spanning the gap. The CDR3, as DNA: TGTGCCAGTAGTATCGACAGGTTCTCTGGAAACACCATATATTTT. It translates to CASSIDRFSGNTIYF.

The chain couples TRBV4-1 to TRBJ1-4, with D perhaps matching TRBD1 (5 bases). V was pared by 3 bases and J by 3 bases, with 14 bases between. Germline CDR1 is MGHRA and CDR2 is YSYEKL. The CDR3 contains 16 residues. In DNA, the CDR3 is TGCGCCAGCAGCCAGGTGCAAGGGGTGGCTAATGAAAAACTGTTTTTT. This codes for CASSQVQGVANEKLFF.

This clone was seen once. The V and J genes are TRBV21-1 and TRBJ2-5; the D call in the table, TRBD1, was not verified against the DNA. TRBV21-1 is a known pseudogene. The CDR3 is made up of 15 amino acids. The CDR3 sequence: CASSSHPQGDKTQYF. Written as DNA, the CDR3 is TGTGCCAGCAGCTCTCACCCACAGGGGGACAAGACCCAGTACTTC.

The CDR3 coding sequence is TGTGCCAGCAGCCAAGAGGGACTAGCTAATGAGCAGTTCTTC. Translating it yields CASSQEGLANEQFF. This chain links TRBV4-2 with TRBJ2-1; 9 bases align to TRBD2. The CDR3 has 14 amino acids. Germline loops: CDR1 LGHNA, CDR2 YNFKEQ. Germline trimming cut 0 bases from V and 7 bases from J; bases unmatched to any gene: 1.

The chain is built from TRBV3-1 (or the pseudogene TRBV3-2) and TRBJ1-2; 8 positions match TRBD1. This CDR3 is built from 14 residues. The germline V gene encodes CDR1 LGHDT and CDR2 YNNKEL (reference sequence). V gave up 4 bases and J gave up 3 bases; unmatched junction bases: 4. CDR3 residues: CASSRTGIHYGYTF. The CDR3 region has the DNA TGTGCCAGCAGCCGGACAGGGATTCACTATGGCTACACCTTC.